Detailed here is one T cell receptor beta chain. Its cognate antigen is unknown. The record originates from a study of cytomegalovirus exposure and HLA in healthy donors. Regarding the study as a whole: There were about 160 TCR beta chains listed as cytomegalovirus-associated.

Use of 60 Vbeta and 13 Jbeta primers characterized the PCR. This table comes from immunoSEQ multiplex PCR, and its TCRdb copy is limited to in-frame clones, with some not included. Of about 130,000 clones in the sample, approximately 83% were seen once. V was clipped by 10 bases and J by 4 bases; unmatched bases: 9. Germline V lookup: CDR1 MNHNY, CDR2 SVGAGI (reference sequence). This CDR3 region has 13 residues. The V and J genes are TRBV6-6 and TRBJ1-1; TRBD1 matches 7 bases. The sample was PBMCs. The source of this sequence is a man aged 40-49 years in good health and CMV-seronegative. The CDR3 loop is CATRQGWGTEAFF. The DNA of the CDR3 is TGTGCCACGCGACAGGGTTGGGGCACTGAAGCTTTCTTT.